This T cell receptor (beta chain) stems from a study of regulatory T cells in long-lasting Graves disease. The study's findings and limits: Gene preferences differed: TRBV28, TRBJ1-2, TRBJ2-5 in persistent cases.

About this clonotype: Its specificity is not known.

There are 16 residues in the CDR3. Per the germline V gene, CDR1 is SEHNR and CDR2 is FQNEAQ (reference sequence). Trimming pared 5 bases from V and 6 bases from J, leaving 22 bases between. Arm-PCR of CDR3 regions with iRepertoire HTBI primers generated TCR beta libraries. TCRdb called the multiplex PCR reads again in MiXCR, with one record for every CDR3 protein. Among around 450,000 distinct CDR3 sequences listed, 15% were seen once. The time point here: newly diagnosed GD, antithyroid drugs for less than 3 months. The authors made the TCR library using RNA they extracted from PBMCs. These data also formed part of another study, on T cells in Graves' hyperthyroidism and ophthalmopathy.

The clonotype originates from a woman in her 30s with Graves disease. The specimen was peripheral blood mononuclear cells (PBMCs), collected at new diagnosis, from a patient treated with antithyroid drugs. The chain carries TRBV7-9 and TRBJ1-1, with a weak D call TRBD1 (5 bases). CDR3 DNA sequence: TGTGCCAGCAGCCTCGGGACCGCATGGGTTTGGTCTGAAGCTTTCTTT. Amino acid sequence: CASSLGTAWVWSEAFF.